The entry that follows covers one T cell receptor (beta chain) sequence. Sequence at one end of the junction differs from germline and may be a read error. Germline lookup yields CDR1 SGHTS and CDR2 YDEGEE. CDR3 size: 15 residues. Only in-frame clones appear in the TCRdb table, and some are missing; sequencing was by immunoSEQ multiplex PCR. Of fewer than 85,000 clones in the sample, around 86% were seen once. This sample was included in a study of a mutant IDH1 vaccine in newly diagnosed glioma. At the level of the study: Beforehand, treatment had been radiotherapy, temozolomide, or both; the majority received both.

Time point here: baseline, week 1 (first vaccination visit). The treatment denotes: pre-vaccination baseline after standard-of-care therapy. Every donor had a new WHO grade 3 or 4 astrocytoma that was IDH1-mutant, with loss of nuclear ATRX. This TCR was recovered from a man younger than 45 with glioma. The chain is built from TRBV5-8 and TRBJ2-2; possible D gene TRBD1, 5 bases. This specimen consisted of PBMCs, obtained from a glioma patient treated with radiotherapy, temozolomide or both. CDR3 coding DNA: TGTGCCAGCACCTTGACAAGGACAAACACCGGGGAGCTGTTTTTT. This sequence encodes CASTLTRTNTGELFF.